The present T cell receptor beta chain was sequenced within a study of cytomegalovirus exposure and HLA in healthy donors. A multiplex PCR was run with 60 Vbeta primers and 13 Jbeta primers. In the authors' workflow: The authors later counted around 80 million unique TCR beta chains, roughly 11 million of them shared. Assay used: immunoSEQ multiplex PCR; TCRdb lists only in-frame clones, some missing. V, J and clone size derive from that table, while D and trimming were established from the DNA sequence. The sample has over 150,000 clones; approximately 80% are singletons. General study results and limits: Cytomegalovirus-associated status was assigned to approximately 160 TCR beta chains. A later analysis found that most CMV-associated TCR beta chains appeared HLA-restricted. HLA alleles were associated with 17,000 or so TCR beta sequences in a later analysis at 0.05 false discovery rate.

A remark on this clone: As yet, its antigen is unknown. Other DNA sequences within the sample encode an identical CDR3.

The V and J ends lost 3 bases and 1 base respectively, with 7 bases between them. The germline V gene encodes CDR1 SGHTA and CDR2 FQGNSA. This CDR3 has 13 amino acids. Sequencing was performed on PBMCs. The V and J genes are TRBV7-2 and TRBJ2-7; a possible D gene is TRBD1 (5 bases). The source of this sequence is a boy aged 2 to 10 in good health and CMV-seronegative. DNA of the CDR3: TGTGCCAGCAGCTTGACAGCTTCCTACGAGCAGTACTTC. It codes for CASSLTASYEQYF.